Detailed here is one T cell receptor (beta chain). The count of this clone is one. What antigen it recognizes has not been identified. Qualities for individual bases were not recorded, and no much larger clone is one base off. Taken with the paper, the label for time point translates to: about 28 days (+/-7) after the second vaccine dose. The intended sense of this specimen's treatment or condition label: meningococcal conjugate vaccine given as trial control. Vaccinee samples were obtained from the UK trials COV001 and COV002, which included a single-blind randomized controlled phase 2/3 trial of AZD1222 (ChAdOx1 nCoV-19) in healthy adults. Trial participant PBMC samples were collected at day 0 and day 28 after the second dose for TCRbeta chain sequencing. The data were obtained in a study of T cell responses to AZD1222 COVID-19 vaccine (dated by TCRdb to 2020 to 2022). As for the study more broadly: TCR sequencing was performed for fewer than 250 trial participants, of whom 200 to 220 were given two doses of AZD1222 and about 25 were given two doses of MenACWY control vaccine. Trial participants were enrolled by age into 18-55, 56-69 and 70-plus year subgroups, with 148, 28 and 57 TCR-sequenced participants respectively. Results and caveats for the whole study, not just this receptor: A significant rise in spike-specific TCR breadth and depth was observed after two AZD1222 doses relative to day 0 and relative to MenACWY recipients. The 56-69-year group was small, and its depth increase did not reach significance, likely because of low power. CD4 TCRs associated with the vaccine covered the entire spike protein, and the dominant responses were in regions 160-218 and 743-854. Conclusions about previously exposed vaccinees were limited because only 5 or 6 AZD1222 recipients were SARS-CoV-2 seropositive at baseline. Most participants were white British and females outnumbered males, and the authors suggested that clonal diversity may have been underestimated. Epitopes outside the regions mutated in the B.1.351 and B.1.1.7 variants were reportedly recognized by nearly half of the unique spike-specific TCRs. Because no day 14 peak-response samples were available, the repertoires could be characterized only after the peak T cell response.

Measured from the cysteine to the phenylalanine, the CDR3 is 13 residues long. Solely the CDR3 DNA is kept, with 39 bases framed from the first base. The V end loses 5 bases and the J end loses 7 bases, and a stretch of 12 bases separates them. CDR1 and CDR2 are read off the germline V gene (reference sequence) as SEHNR and FQNEAQ. The CDR3 regions of human TCRbeta chains were analyzed by immunosequencing. From the authors' description of their analysis: Repertoire TCRs were matched against a reference library of SARS-CoV-2-specific TCRs generated with the MIRA antigen-specificity platform. Breadth was defined as the fraction of unique TCRs that were SARS-CoV-2-associated, and depth was defined as the fraction of total T cells that were SARS-CoV-2-associated. Each spike-specific TCR was assigned to its reactive spike region and to a CD4 or CD8 class using the MIRA data. Log10-transformed breadth and depth values were compared by one-way ANOVA with Sidak's multiple comparisons tests. Imported from immuneACCESS, the table was reduced by TCRdb to in-frame sequences with V and J called. These copies leave out some clones; in studies compared against another copy, an unresolved V gene accounts for under half, and the cause of the remainder is not known. That table furnishes V, J and clone size, whereas the DNA furnished D and trimming. The sample profile shows approximately 210,000 clones; about 94% of them were found once. The ten largest clones add up to 1.5% to 2% of the sample.

The starting material was peripheral blood, obtained 28 days after the second dose of the MenACWY control vaccine. The TCR comes from an adult who received the MenACWY meningococcal vaccine as a control. The chain was built from TRBV7-9 and TRBJ1-5, with TRBD1 tentatively as D gene (5 bases match). The nucleotide sequence is given as TGTGCCAGCAGCCCGGGGGGGATCCAGCCCCAGCATTTT. Translation gives CASSPGGIQPQHF.